This T cell receptor beta chain is from a study of glioma-infiltrating T cells after dendritic cell vaccination. Broader study findings: No direct clonality-survival link was found; a diverse polyclonal response may matter.

The CDR3 has 14 amino acids. With V trimmed by 6 bases and J by 4 bases, 11 bases remained unmatched. Germline assignment: CDR1 SQVTM and CDR2 ANQGSEA. Details on this clone: What it recognizes is unknown.

Assay used: immunoSEQ multiplex PCR; TCRdb lists only in-frame clones, some missing. The sample holds tens of thousands of clones, roughly 77% seen once. As for time point: after dendritic cell vaccination, including at tumor progression/relapse. All glioblastoma patients lacked an isocitrate dehydrogenase mutation. J is TRBJ1-2 and V is TRBV29-1, with TRBD1 matching 7 bases. The sequence derives from a human donor with glioblastoma. Sequenced material: blood, taken after dendritic cell vaccination. In DNA, the CDR3 is TGCAGCGTCCTGAACCGGGACAGCTCCTATGGCTACACCTTC. Translation gives CSVLNRDSSYGYTF. Together with reference TRBV29-1 and TRBJ1-2, the CDR3 gives the full variable domain: SAVISQKPSRDICQRGTSLTIQCQVDSQVTMMFWYRQQPGQSLTLIATANQGSEATYESGFVIDKFPISRPNLTFSTLTVSNMSPEDSSIYLCSVLNRDSSYGYTFGSGTRLTVV.